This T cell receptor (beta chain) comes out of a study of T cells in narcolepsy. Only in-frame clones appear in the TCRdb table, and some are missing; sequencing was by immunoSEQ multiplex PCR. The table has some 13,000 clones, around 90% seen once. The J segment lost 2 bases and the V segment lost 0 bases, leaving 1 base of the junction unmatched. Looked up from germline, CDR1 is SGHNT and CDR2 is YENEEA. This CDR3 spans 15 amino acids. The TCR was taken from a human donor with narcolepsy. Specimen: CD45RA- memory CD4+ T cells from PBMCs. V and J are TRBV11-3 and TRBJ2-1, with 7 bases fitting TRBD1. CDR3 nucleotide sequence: TGTGCCAGCAGCTTAGAACAGGGGACCTACAATGAGCAGTTCTTC. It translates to CASSLEQGTYNEQFF.